The rows below give T cell receptor beta chains drawn from one sample of a study of CD8 T cells in ankylosing spondylitis. In TCRdb, the 5' RACE reads were re-called with MiXCR into one record per CDR3 protein. Here the sample spans about 840,000 distinct CDR3 sequences, over 9.5% being singletons. The source material was blood, either unsorted or a sorted T cell fraction (not recorded which). The receptors here all came from a male donor with ankylosing spondylitis. Each CDR3 is given with its conserved first and last residue. D genes are given only for firm matches. Expanded clones get a size class; other rows say once, few or many, or leave the size out.

CDR3nt | CDR3aa | abundance | v_gene | d_gene | j_gene
TGTGCCAGCAGTTTATCGGACAGGCGGACCCAGTACTTC | CASSLSDRRTQYF | few | TRBV27 | TRBD1 | TRBJ2-5
TGCAGCGTTGCTAGGCAGGGGGCTGGCTACACCTTC | CSVARQGAGYTF | many | TRBV29-1 | TRBD1 | TRBJ1-2
TGTGCCATCAGCCGTTTAGCGGGGGCCTCCACCGGGGAGCTGTTTTTT | CAISRLAGASTGELFF | NA | TRBV10-3 | TRBD2 | TRBJ2-2
TGTGCCTGGAGTGGGACAGGGACCCAGCCCCAGCATTTT | CAWSGTGTQPQHF | NA | TRBV30 | TRBD1 | TRBJ1-5
TGTGCCAGCAGAATTTGGGACAGGGGCACTGAAGCTTTCTTT | CASRIWDRGTEAFF | NA | TRBV12-3/TRBV12-4 | TRBD1 | TRBJ1-1
TGTGCCAGCAGCTCCGACAGGGTGGGCAATCAGCCCCAGCATTTT | CASSSDRVGNQPQHF | many | TRBV7-9 | TRBD1 | TRBJ1-5
TGCAGTGCTAGACTCCGACAGGGGGCTAAGAGCAATCAGCCCCAGCATTTT | CSARLRQGAKSNQPQHF | NA | TRBV20-1 | TRBD1 | TRBJ1-5
TGCGCCAGCAGCTGGGGGACTAGCGCCGAAGAGACCCAGTACTTC | CASSWGTSAEETQYF | many | TRBV5-1 | TRBD2 | TRBJ2-5
TGCGCCAGCAGCCGAGGACTAGCGGGAGTAAGCACAGATACGCAGTATTTT | CASSRGLAGVSTDTQYF | NA | TRBV4-1 | TRBD2 | TRBJ2-3
TGTGCCAGCAGCTTAGGGGCAGCACTCTATGGCTACACCTTC | CASSLGAALYGYTF | few | TRBV7-2 | NA | TRBJ1-2
TGTGCCAGCTCACCATCTAGCGGGAGATTGCAGACCCAGTACTTC | CASSPSSGRLQTQYF | NA | TRBV18 | TRBD2 | TRBJ2-5
TGTGCCACCAACTACGTTGGTCGTGGGAATGAAGCTTTCTTT | CATNYVGRGNEAFF | many | TRBV6-1 | NA | TRBJ1-1